The 24 T cell receptor beta chains reported below all come from one sample, sequenced in a study of T cell changes during pregnancy in multiple sclerosis. Assay used: immunoSEQ multiplex PCR; TCRdb lists only in-frame clones, some missing. The data hold tens of thousands of clones, with under 95% observed a single time. Sequenced here: peripheral blood, sampled in the third trimester of pregnancy. Every receptor here comes from a female donor in good health, enrolled as a control in a pregnancy study.

The chain recombines TRBV10-3 with TRBJ1-3, with TRBD1 matching over 11 bases. The CDR3 spans 16 residues. The V segment lost 2 bases and the J segment 4 bases; nucleotides outside the gene matches: 4. The germline V gene encodes CDR1 ENHRY and CDR2 SYGVKD. Here the CDR3 DNA reads TGTGCCATCAGTGAGCCGAGGACAGGGGGCGGAAACACCATATATTTT. This translates into CAISEPRTGGGNTIYF.

This chain connects TRBV7-2 to TRBJ1-5, with 8 bases that match TRBD1. The J segment lost 7 bases and the V segment lost 8 bases, leaving 13 bases of the junction unmatched. Germline V gene lookup returns CDR1 SGHTA and CDR2 FQGNSA. The CDR3 runs 15 residues. DNA of the CDR3: TGTGCCAGCGGTAGAGACGGACAGGGCGGACAGCCCCAGCATTTT. As protein: CASGRDGQGGQPQHF.

A single count supports this clone. J is TRBJ2-7 and V is TRBV27; D not certain. CDR3 length equals 12 residues. V was cut by 5 bases and J by 2 bases, with 7 bases left in between. The germline CDR1 and CDR2 sequences are MNHEY and SMNVEV (reference sequence). The CDR3 DNA reads as TGTGCCAGCAGTACAGACACCTACGAGCAGTACTTC. Protein: CASSTDTYEQYF.

V and J are TRBV5-6 and TRBJ1-2; 7 nucleotides agree with TRBD1. V lost 0 bases, J lost 8 bases, and 22 bases stayed unmatched. This CDR3 contains 19 residues. Germline V gene sequence: CDR1 SGHDT, CDR2 YYEEEE. The chain's CDR3 is CASSLAGITDRRWIDGYTF. The CDR3, as DNA: TGTGCCAGCAGCTTGGCGGGGATTACGGACAGGCGGTGGATTGACGGCTACACCTTC.

This clone is a singleton in its sample. This chain joins TRBV5-6 and TRBJ1-1; 7 bases line up with TRBD1. The germline gives CDR1 SGHDT, CDR2 YYEEEE. The CDR3 extends over 14 amino acids. After removal of 4 bases from V and 4 bases from J, the junction contained 7 bases not matched to a gene. The CDR3: CASSQLTGFTEAFF. The DNA of the CDR3 is TGTGCCAGCAGCCAATTGACAGGGTTCACTGAAGCTTTCTTT.

The chain couples TRBV7-3 to TRBJ2-2; D is undetermined. This CDR3 has 14 residues. Trimming took 2 bases from V and 4 from J, leaving 8 bases between them. The germline gives CDR1 SGHTA, CDR2 FQGTGA. This CDR3 is CASSLDRGTGELFF. In nucleotides, the CDR3 is TGTGCCAGCAGCTTAGACCGAGGCACCGGGGAGCTGTTTTTT.

This chain connects TRBV7-8 to TRBJ2-2; TRBD1 aligns across 9 bases. Germline trimming cut 3 bases from V and 10 bases from J; bases unmatched to any gene: 12. Germline CDR1 and CDR2: SGHVS and FQNEAQ. The CDR3 spans 16 residues. The DNA of the CDR3 is TGTGCCAGCAGCTTGTTAACAGGGGGCACTGGGTCGGAGCTGTTTTTT. Translation gives CASSLLTGGTGSELFF.

V gene TRBV2 combines with J gene TRBJ1-6; unclear D gene. Germline assignment: CDR1 SNHLY and CDR2 FYNNEI. The CDR3 loop spans 15 amino acids. The V and J ends lost 5 bases and 1 base respectively, with 9 bases between them. The CDR3 DNA follows: TGTGCCAGCAGTCCACTGAGATCCTATAATTCACCCCTCCACTTT. Protein: CASSPLRSYNSPLHF.

The chain joins TRBV28 to TRBJ2-5; TRBD2 is a possible D gene (6 bases). Germline CDR1 is MDHEN and CDR2 is SYDVKM. This CDR3 has 14 amino acids. V was cut by 2 bases and J by 2 bases, with 9 bases left in between. DNA of the CDR3: TGTGCCAGCAGTTTACCTGGGAGGCAAGAGACCCAGTACTTC. It is translated as CASSLPGRQETQYF.

This clone was picked up one time. This chain links TRBV6-6 with TRBJ1-2; 7 bases align to TRBD1. This CDR3 comprises 13 residues. Germline V lookup: CDR1 MNHNY, CDR2 SVGAGI (reference sequence). The trim removed 5 bases at V and 8 bases at J, leaving 8 bases unmatched. The CDR3 sequence: CASSDRQGGGYTF. As DNA, the CDR3 is TGTGCCAGCAGTGACCGACAGGGAGGAGGCTACACCTTC.

The chain is built from TRBV7-9 and TRBJ1-4; D gene unclear. CDR1 is SEHNR and CDR2 is FQNEAQ in the germline V gene (reference sequence). The CDR3 loop spans 16 amino acids. V lost 0 bases and J lost 5, with 13 bases in between. The chain's CDR3 is CASSLASSLINEKLFF. CDR3 coding DNA: TGTGCCAGCAGCTTAGCGAGCTCCCTGATAAATGAAAAACTGTTTTTT.

This chain links TRBV7-8 with TRBJ2-7, with D perhaps TRBD2 (6 bases). The ends were cut back, 3 bases at V and 4 bases at J, with 13 bases in the middle. From germline, CDR1 is SGHVS and CDR2 FQNEAQ. The CDR3 is made up of 14 amino acids. The CDR3 DNA is TGTGCCAGCAGCTTGGGGCTAGCGCGGTACGAGCAGTACTTC. Its protein is CASSLGLARYEQYF.

The chain is built from TRBV18 and TRBJ2-7, with 7 bases identical to TRBD1. The V and J ends lost 2 bases and 6 bases, in that order; junction bases with no gene match: 1. The CDR3 is 12 residues long. Looked up from germline, CDR1 is KGHSH and CDR2 is LQKENI. The CDR3, as DNA: TGTGCCAGCTCACCAGACAGGGTCGAGCAGTACTTC. This encodes CASSPDRVEQYF.

The chain recombines TRBV5-1 with TRBJ2-2, with D tentatively TRBD1 or TRBD2 (7 bases each). The ends were cut back, 9 bases at V and 0 bases at J, with 15 bases in the middle. This CDR3 has 15 amino acids. The germline gives CDR1 SGHRS, CDR2 YFSETQ. DNA of the CDR3: TGCGCCACCAGGGGGGGGCTAACGAACACCGGGGAGCTGTTTTTT. It specifies CATRGGLTNTGELFF.

The chain recombines TRBV9 with TRBJ2-2, with D possibly TRBD1 on 7 matching bases. Germline loops: CDR1 SGDLS, CDR2 YYNGEE. This CDR3 comprises 16 residues. The ends were cut back, 4 bases at V and 4 bases at J, with 17 bases in the middle. CDR3 DNA sequence: TGTGCCAGCAGCCCAACCGGGACAGCGGGCACCGGGGAGCTGTTTTTT. Translated, it gives CASSPTGTAGTGELFF.

The V gene is TRBV5-1, the J gene TRBJ2-1, with 10 bases matching TRBD2. Germline CDR1 and CDR2: SGHRS and YFSETQ. This CDR3 is built from 16 residues. J was trimmed by 0 bases and V by 4 bases; bases with no gene match: 4. CDR3 sequence (DNA): TGCGCCAGCAGCGGGAGCGGGGGGGCCTCCTACAATGAGCAGTTCTTC. Encoded protein: CASSGSGGASYNEQFF.

This chain joins TRBV18 and TRBJ1-5; 8 bases fit TRBD1. Per the germline V gene, CDR1 is KGHSH and CDR2 is LQKENI. After removal of 7 bases from V and 5 bases from J, the junction contained 7 bases not matched to a gene. CDR3 length equals 14 residues. This chain's CDR3 is CASFSGTGDQPQHF. CDR3 coding DNA: TGTGCCAGCTTTTCCGGGACAGGAGATCAGCCCCAGCATTTT.

The V and J genes are TRBV5-8 and TRBJ2-3, with 12 bases fitting TRBD2. V lost 0 bases to trimming and J lost 6 bases; unmatched junction nucleotides: 2. Germline assignment: CDR1 SGHTS and CDR2 YDEGEE. This CDR3 region has 15 residues. The CDR3 here is CASSLGLAGADTQYF. CDR3 sequence (DNA): TGTGCCAGCAGCTTGGGACTAGCGGGGGCGGATACGCAGTATTTT.

V gene TRBV2 combines with J gene TRBJ2-1; the D is unclear. The CDR3 consists of 12 residues. Looked up from germline, CDR1 is SNHLY and CDR2 is FYNNEI. V was trimmed by 2 bases and J by 5 bases, leaving 4 bases between them. The CDR3 DNA sequence: TGTGCCAGCAGTGAACTTAACAATGAGCAGTTCTTC. Translation gives CASSELNNEQFF.

The V and J genes are TRBV5-1 and TRBJ1-2; D remains unclear. This CDR3 region has 12 residues. Germline V CDR1 and CDR2: SGHRS, YFSETQ. V was shortened by 1 base and J by 7 bases, with 8 bases between the two germline ends. The CDR3 is CASSLNTRGYTF. The CDR3 region has the DNA TGCGCCAGCAGCTTGAACACCCGTGGCTACACCTTC.

This sequence joins TRBV10-2 and TRBJ1-2, with D unresolved. Germline loops: CDR1 WSHSY, CDR2 SAAADI. V lost 2 bases and J 8 bases, leaving 9 bases between the germline ends. The CDR3 spans 12 residues. The CDR3 loop reads CASSERERGYTF. DNA of the CDR3: TGCGCCAGCAGTGAGAGGGAGAGAGGCTACACCTTC.

V usage is TRBV5-1 and J usage is TRBJ2-3, with TRBD2 as a possible D gene (6 bases). The germline V and J ends were trimmed by 3 bases and 5 bases, with 13 bases remaining between them. Germline V gene lookup returns CDR1 SGHRS and CDR2 YFSETQ. The CDR3 has 14 residues. In DNA, the CDR3 is TGCGCCAGCAGCTCGGGACTTCACGAAGATACGCAGTATTTT. It is translated as CASSSGLHEDTQYF.

This rearrangement joins TRBV7-9 to TRBJ2-4; no firm D call. Germline V lookup: CDR1 SEHNR, CDR2 FQNEAQ (reference sequence). This CDR3 contains 16 residues. V dropped 0 bases and J dropped 0 bases, with 9 bases sitting between them. The CDR3: CASSLAISLAKNIQYF. The CDR3 DNA sequence: TGTGCCAGCAGCTTAGCTATATCCCTAGCCAAAAACATTCAGTACTTC.

V gene TRBV30 combines with J gene TRBJ1-6, with 9 bases identical to TRBD1. The V and J ends lost 6 bases and 9 bases, in that order; junction bases with no gene match: 6. The CDR3 is made up of 13 amino acids. Germline V gives CDR1 GTSNPN, CDR2 SVGIG (reference sequence). CDR3 region: CACSGTGSSPLHF. CDR3 in DNA: TGTGCCTGCTCCGGGACAGGGAGTTCACCCCTCCACTTT.